These 9 T cell receptor beta chains were sequenced from one sample in a study of cytomegalovirus exposure and HLA in healthy donors. Vbeta (60) and Jbeta (13) primers were used in the PCR. Method: immunoSEQ multiplex PCR; TCRdb's copy keeps in-frame clones and lacks some. This sample has 150,000 to 200,000 clones, with about 70% found just once. Sequencing was carried out using PBMCs. These receptors originate from a woman in her 30s in good health and CMV-seronegative.

This clone was picked up one time. The chain has TRBV27 and TRBJ2-1; D perhaps matches TRBD2 (6 bases). The V end was cut by 6 bases, the J end by 0 bases, with 12 bases between. The CDR3 extends over 15 amino acids. The germline V gene has CDR1 MNHEY and CDR2 SMNVEV (reference sequence). The CDR3 protein is CASRERASSYNEQFF. The CDR3 DNA follows: TGTGCCAGCAGAGAGCGGGCGAGCTCCTACAATGAGCAGTTCTTC.

This clone was observed a few times. The genes are TRBV19 and TRBJ2-1; D might be TRBD2 (5 bases). The CDR3 totals 15 residues. Germline V gives CDR1 LNHDA, CDR2 SQIVND (reference sequence). V lost 4 bases to trimming and J lost 2 bases, with 12 bases between them. CDR3 protein: CASSTSGEAYNEQFF. CDR3 bases: TGTGCCAGTAGTACCAGCGGAGAAGCCTACAATGAGCAGTTCTTC.

The sample holds a few counts of this clone. V and J are TRBV6-1 and TRBJ1-2; TRBD1 matches 7 bases. The CDR3 has 14 amino acids. Germline loops: CDR1 MNHNS, CDR2 SASEGT. J was trimmed by 6 bases and V by 1 base; bases with no gene match: 5. The CDR3 reads CASSEDRGWDGYTF. DNA of the CDR3: TGTGCCAGCAGTGAAGACAGGGGCTGGGATGGCTACACCTTC.

This sequence joins TRBV2 and TRBJ2-7, with TRBD1 matching 9 bases. V was clipped by 7 bases and J by 3 bases; unmatched bases: 16. The CDR3 is made up of 17 amino acids. CDR1 is SNHLY and CDR2 is FYNNEI in the germline V gene. The CDR3 DNA reads TGTGCCAGCATTGATGGGGGGGGACAGGGAGGCGACTACGAGCAGTACTTC. Its translation is CASIDGGGQGGDYEQYF.

This chain joins TRBV19 and TRBJ1-5; maybe TRBD1 (6 bases). The CDR3 totals 16 residues. With 5 bases removed from V and 2 bases from J, the gap between germline ends came to 16 bases. CDR1 and CDR2 from the germline V gene are LNHDA and SQIVND (reference sequence). The CDR3 coding sequence is TGTGCCAGTAGTGGATTCAGGGGAGTGGGCAATCAGCCCCAGCATTTT. This encodes CASSGFRGVGNQPQHF.

The chain recombines TRBV5-1 with TRBJ2-3; 15 nucleotides align to TRBD2. This CDR3 has 16 residues. CDR1 and CDR2 from the germline V gene are SGHRS and YFSETQ. J was trimmed by 5 bases and V by 4 bases; bases with no gene match: 5. DNA of the CDR3: TGCGCCAGCAGCACCGGGACTAGCGGGAGGATAGATACGCAGTATTTT. It is translated as CASSTGTSGRIDTQYF.

This chain connects TRBV9 to TRBJ1-1; D possibly corresponds to TRBD1 (6 bases). Germline V gene lookup returns CDR1 SGDLS and CDR2 YYNGEE. This CDR3 has 11 amino acids. Deletions cut 4 bases from V and 6 bases from J, with 7 bases between. The CDR3 DNA sequence: TGTGCCAGCAGCAGGGGGTCTGAAGCTTTCTTT. Amino acid sequence: CASSRGSEAFF.

The chain has TRBV30 and TRBJ1-2; D not resolved. Germline lookup yields CDR1 GTSNPN and CDR2 SVGIG (reference sequence). Trimming removed 3 bases at V and 5 bases at J, with 10 bases between. The CDR3 is made up of 12 amino acids. The CDR3 spells CAWSDGSYGYTF. The CDR3 DNA reads as TGTGCCTGGAGCGACGGGTCTTATGGCTACACCTTC.

This clone showed up just a few times. Here the CDR3 DNA reads TGCAGCGCCCGGGACAATACAGATACGCAGTATTTT. Its protein product is CSARDNTDTQYF. The V gene is TRBV29-1, the J gene TRBJ2-3; possibly TRBD1 for D (6 bases). The CDR3 is 12 residues long. The germline V gene has CDR1 SQVTM and CDR2 ANQGSEA. The V gene lost 7 bases and the J gene lost 3 bases, with 11 bases spanning the gap.